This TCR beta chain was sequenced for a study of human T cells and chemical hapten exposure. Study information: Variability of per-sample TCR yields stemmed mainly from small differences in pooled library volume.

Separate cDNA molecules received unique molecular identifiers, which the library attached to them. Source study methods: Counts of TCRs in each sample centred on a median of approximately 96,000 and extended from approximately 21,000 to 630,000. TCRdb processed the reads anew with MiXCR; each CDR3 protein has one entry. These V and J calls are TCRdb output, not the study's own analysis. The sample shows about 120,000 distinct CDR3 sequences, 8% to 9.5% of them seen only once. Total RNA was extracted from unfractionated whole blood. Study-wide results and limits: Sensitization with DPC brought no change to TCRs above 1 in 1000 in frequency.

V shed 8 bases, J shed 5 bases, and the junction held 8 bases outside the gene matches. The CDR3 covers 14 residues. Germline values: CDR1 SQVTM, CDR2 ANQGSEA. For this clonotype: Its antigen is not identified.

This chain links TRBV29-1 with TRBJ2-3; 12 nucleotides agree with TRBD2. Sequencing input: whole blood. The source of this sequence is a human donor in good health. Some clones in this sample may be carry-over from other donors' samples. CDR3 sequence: CSIRLAGAVDTQYF. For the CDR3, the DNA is TGCAGCATACGACTAGCGGGAGCGGTAGATACGCAGTATTTT.